This T cell receptor beta chain was captured in a study of beta chain features in type 1 diabetes (dated by TCRdb to 2017 to 2018). Background on the whole study: Mean age, gender distribution, total cell number and subset yield were not different between patients and healthy donors. Regulatory and stem cell-like memory subsets were obtained from only 8 patients and roughly eight healthy donors, while naive and central memory subsets were obtained from all 30 or so donors. The study compared TCRB repertoires of sorted circulating CD4+ T cell subsets between recently diagnosed type 1 diabetes patients and matched healthy donors. A total of about 100,000,000 sorted cells were examined across all samples, and RNA yield correlated strongly with the number of cells per subset. Overall results and qualifications from the work: At VDJ recombination sites, patients with type 1 diabetes made fewer insertions and deleted more nucleotides, a pattern implying thymic rearrangement abnormalities. Only small numbers of individuals were included in the HLA sub-analyses, which left unresolved whether HLA type had any influence on TCRB rearrangement. PCR may preferentially amplify shorter templates, but because patient and control samples were amplified and corrected together, any resulting skew would affect both groups equally. The naive, central memory and regulatory TCRB repertoires appeared to resemble one another more closely among patients than among healthy donors. Type 1 diabetes patients showed a moderate but significant shortening of TCRB CDR3 length in all four CD4+ subsets. Because cDNA was sequenced instead of genomic DNA, highly expressing activated cells could be over-represented, though the groups showed no difference in activation or CD3 levels.

A single peripheral blood draw of around 120 mL on average was collected from each donor into heparinised tubes. Naive, central memory, regulatory and stem cell-like memory CD4+ T cells were sorted on a BD FACSAria II using a panel including CD45RO, CCR7, CD25, CD127, CD95 and CD27. Every sorted population had a purity above 98%. Right away, PBMCs were isolated by Lymphoprep density gradient centrifugation and were stained directly, with no culture step. To minimize batch effects, samples were stained and sorted in pairs, one healthy donor with one patient per experiment. From V the trimming removes 1 base and from J it removes 6 bases, while the gene matches leave 10 bases of the junction unaccounted for. In the germline V gene, CDR1 corresponds to SGHRS and CDR2 to YFSETQ. The CDR3 sequence holds 16 residues, the cysteine and phenylalanine included. CDR3 DNA is the only sequence kept; it has 48 bases, read in frame from the first base.

This clone occurred a few times. The antigen it recognizes is unknown. No clone much larger than this one lies a single base away; base qualities are absent. The High Capacity cDNA Reverse Transcription Kit was used to reverse transcribe all of the isolated RNA, meaning that expressed TCRB transcripts were what got sequenced. Deep immunoSEQ sequencing was applied to naive, central memory and regulatory T cell samples, giving an average of roughly 3.5 million total reads per sample. Sorted cells were lysed in RLT buffer, and RNA was extracted using DNase-treated RNeasy Micro or Mini kits according to cell number. To prevent cross-contamination, each cell subset was processed individually, whereas patient and healthy donor samples were processed jointly. Using the immunoSEQ multiplex PCR, TCRB sequences were amplified from cDNA into 87-bp fragments spanning the CDR3 region. Sequencing of the amplicons was performed on the Illumina HiSeq platform. Turning to the authors' computational methods: PCR bias was corrected computationally using synthetic template baselines, and reads within Hamming distance 2 were collapsed, with unmergeable singletons discarded. Reads were aligned against IMGT to assign V, D and J genes, CDR3 length and insertions or deletions at six rearrangement sites. Within each subset, clonotype counts were normalized to the number of sorted cells before true diversity and Gini coefficients were calculated with the tcR R package. The overlap coefficient, calculated on TCRB nucleotide sequences, was used to measure repertoire sharing. Out-of-frame TCRB sequences from naive cells were analyzed to stand in for the pre-selection repertoire. TCRdb took this table from immuneACCESS and kept in-frame rearrangements with V and J called. Such tables lack part of the clones; where checked against another copy, unresolved V genes explain under half of the gap, and the rest is unexplained. From that table come the V and J calls and clone size; the DNA was used to work out D and trimming. Within this sample are 350,000 to 450,000 clones, with about 15% of them counted one time only. Approximately 0.02% of the sample rests with the top ten.

The sequence derives from a woman aged 18-29 years in good health. Sequencing was carried out using naive CD4+ T cells from blood. Per the publication, the cell subset or site label means: true naive CD4+ T cells. The chain couples TRBV5-1 to TRBJ2-3; 8 of the junction bases match TRBD2. The CDR3 region: CASSLPGGRRVDTQYF. The nucleotide sequence is TGCGCCAGCAGCTTGCCGGGCGGGAGGCGAGTCGATACGCAGTATTTT.